Below are 7 T cell receptor beta chains sequenced from a single sample in a study of blood T cell repertoires in COVID-19. Generated by immunoSEQ multiplex PCR, the TCRdb table keeps only in-frame clones and is missing some. The sample has approximately 350,000 clones; roughly nine tenths are singletons. The sequencing sample was made of PBMCs or T cells enriched from blood (not recorded which). Receptor source: a woman in her 30s who had recovered from COVID-19.

The DNA for the CDR3 is TGTGCCAGCAGTCTACCAACTAGCGGGGGATTAAGCGAGCAGTACTTC. Translating it yields CASSLPTSGGLSEQYF. V gene TRBV6-6 combines with J gene TRBJ2-7, with 11 bases fitting TRBD2. Germline V gives CDR1 MNHNY, CDR2 SVGAGI (reference sequence). This CDR3 is 16 amino acids long. Germline trimming cut 5 bases from V and 6 bases from J; bases unmatched to any gene: 12.

This rearrangement joins TRBV2 to TRBJ2-3; TRBD1 aligns across 9 bases. With 3 bases clipped from V and 5 bases from J, the junction kept 6 bases outside the gene matches. The CDR3 runs to 15 residues. From germline, CDR1 is SNHLY and CDR2 FYNNEI. CDR3 sequence reads: CASSEPGQGLDTQYF. In nucleotides, the CDR3 is TGTGCCAGCAGTGAGCCGGGACAGGGATTAGATACGCAGTATTTT.

The chain employs TRBV5-1 and TRBJ1-1, with D possibly being TRBD1 (6 bases). Trimming took 7 bases from V and 3 from J, leaving 16 bases between them. This CDR3 comprises 14 residues. CDR1 and CDR2 from the germline V gene are SGHRS and YFSETQ. In DNA, the CDR3 is TGCGCCAGCTCCCCTCAGGGGTGGGACACTGAAGCTTTCTTT. It encodes CASSPQGWDTEAFF.

The chain uses TRBV24-1 and TRBJ2-7, with D possibly TRBD1 on 7 matching bases. CDR1 is KGHDR and CDR2 is SFDVKD in the germline V gene. This CDR3 is built from 15 residues. Between the trimmed V and J ends, which lost 9 bases and 3 bases, there was a span of 20 bases. In nucleotides, the CDR3 is TGTGCCACCTCCCCCGGAGGGACAGAACTCTACGAGCAGTACTTC. It yields the protein CATSPGGTELYEQYF.

The chain combines TRBV5-6 with TRBJ1-4, with 7 bases identical to TRBD1. Losses at the gene ends were 1 base for V and 5 bases for J; bases not matched to a gene: 2. The CDR3 is 14 residues long. Per germline, CDR1 SGHDT and CDR2 YYEEEE. The CDR3 bases are TGTGCCAGCAGCTTGCCAGGGGGGAATGAAAAACTGTTTTTT. Residues: CASSLPGGNEKLFF.

This clone was counted only a few times. This rearrangement joins TRBV6-5 to TRBJ2-2; no reliable D call. V lost 6 bases to trimming and J lost 4 bases, with 6 bases between them. The germline V gene encodes CDR1 MNHEY and CDR2 SVGAGI. This CDR3 has 12 amino acids. The CDR3: CASSFSTGELFF. Written as DNA, the CDR3 is TGTGCCAGCAGCTTCAGCACCGGGGAGCTGTTTTTT.

This clone was seen just once. The chain links TRBV2 to TRBJ1-2, with D maybe TRBD1 (5 bases). Germline lookup yields CDR1 SNHLY and CDR2 FYNNEI. Trimming cost V 0 bases and J 4 bases, with 9 bases left between them. This CDR3 comprises 14 residues. CDR3 DNA: TGTGCCAGCAGTGAAGCTAACAGGCTCTATGGCTACACCTTC. It codes for CASSEANRLYGYTF.